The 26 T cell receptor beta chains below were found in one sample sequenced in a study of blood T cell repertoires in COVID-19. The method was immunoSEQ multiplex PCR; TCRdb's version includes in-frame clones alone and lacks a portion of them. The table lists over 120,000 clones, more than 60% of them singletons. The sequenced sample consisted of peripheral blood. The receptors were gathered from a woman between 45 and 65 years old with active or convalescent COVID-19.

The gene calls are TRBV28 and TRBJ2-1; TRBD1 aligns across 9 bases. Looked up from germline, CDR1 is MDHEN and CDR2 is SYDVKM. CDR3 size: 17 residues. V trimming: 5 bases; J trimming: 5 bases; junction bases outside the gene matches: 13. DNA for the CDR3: TGTGCCAGCAGTCCCGGGACAGGGTGGGGGCCTCACAATGAGCAGTTCTTC. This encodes CASSPGTGWGPHNEQFF.

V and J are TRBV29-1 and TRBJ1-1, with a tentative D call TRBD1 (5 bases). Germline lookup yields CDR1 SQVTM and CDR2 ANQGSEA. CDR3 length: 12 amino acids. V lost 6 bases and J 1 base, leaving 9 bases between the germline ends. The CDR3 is CSVYDRNTEAFF. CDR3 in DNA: TGCAGCGTCTACGACAGGAACACTGAAGCTTTCTTT.

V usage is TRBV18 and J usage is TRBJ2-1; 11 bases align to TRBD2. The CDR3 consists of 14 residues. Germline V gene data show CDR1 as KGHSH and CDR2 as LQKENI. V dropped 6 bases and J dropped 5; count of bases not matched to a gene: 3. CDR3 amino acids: CASSSGGANNEQFF. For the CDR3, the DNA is TGTGCCAGCTCTAGCGGGGGGGCTAACAATGAGCAGTTCTTC.

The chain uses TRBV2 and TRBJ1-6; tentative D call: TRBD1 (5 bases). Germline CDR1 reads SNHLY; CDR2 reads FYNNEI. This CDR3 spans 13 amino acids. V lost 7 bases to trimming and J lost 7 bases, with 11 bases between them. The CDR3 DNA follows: TGTGCCAGCACCAGGGTGGTGAATTCACCCCTCCACTTT. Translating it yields CASTRVVNSPLHF.

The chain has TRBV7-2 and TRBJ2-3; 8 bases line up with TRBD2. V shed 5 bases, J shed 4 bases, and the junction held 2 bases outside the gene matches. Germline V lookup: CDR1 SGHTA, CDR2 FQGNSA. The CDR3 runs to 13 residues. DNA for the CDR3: TGTGCCAGCAGCCTCGGGGGGGCAGATACGCAGTATTTT. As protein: CASSLGGADTQYF.

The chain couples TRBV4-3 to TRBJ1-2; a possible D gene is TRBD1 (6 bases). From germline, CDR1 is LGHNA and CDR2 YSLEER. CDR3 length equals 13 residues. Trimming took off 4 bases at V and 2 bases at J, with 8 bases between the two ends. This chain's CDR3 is CASSRTDNYGYTF. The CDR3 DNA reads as TGCGCCAGCAGCCGGACAGACAACTATGGCTACACCTTC.

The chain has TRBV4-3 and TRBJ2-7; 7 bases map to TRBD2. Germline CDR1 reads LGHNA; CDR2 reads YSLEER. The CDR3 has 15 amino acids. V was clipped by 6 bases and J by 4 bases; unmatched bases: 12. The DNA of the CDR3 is TGCGCCAGCAGTCGCCGACTAGCCGGAGGGTACGAGCAGTACTTC. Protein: CASSRRLAGGYEQYF.

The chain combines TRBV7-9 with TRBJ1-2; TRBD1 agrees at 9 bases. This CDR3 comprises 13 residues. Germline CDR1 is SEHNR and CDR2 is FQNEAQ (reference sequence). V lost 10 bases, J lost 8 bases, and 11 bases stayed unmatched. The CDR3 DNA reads TGTGCCACGGAACCACAGGGGGCTGGCGGCTACACCTTC. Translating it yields CATEPQGAGGYTF.

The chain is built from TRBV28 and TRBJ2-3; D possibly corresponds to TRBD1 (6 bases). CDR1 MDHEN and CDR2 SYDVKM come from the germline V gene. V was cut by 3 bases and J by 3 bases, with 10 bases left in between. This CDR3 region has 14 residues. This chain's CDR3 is CASSFDRRTDTQYF. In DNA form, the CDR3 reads TGTGCCAGCAGTTTTGACAGGAGGACAGATACGCAGTATTTT.

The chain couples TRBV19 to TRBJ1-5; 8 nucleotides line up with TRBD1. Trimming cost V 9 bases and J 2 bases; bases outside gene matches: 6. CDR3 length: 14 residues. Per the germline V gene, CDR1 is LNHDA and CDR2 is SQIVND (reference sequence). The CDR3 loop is CASIPTGGNQPQHF. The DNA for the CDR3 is TGTGCCAGCATTCCGACAGGGGGCAATCAGCCCCAGCATTTT.

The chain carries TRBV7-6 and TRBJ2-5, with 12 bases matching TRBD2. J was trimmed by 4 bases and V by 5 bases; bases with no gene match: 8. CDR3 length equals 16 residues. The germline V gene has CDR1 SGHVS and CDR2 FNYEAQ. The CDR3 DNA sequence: TGTGCCAGCAGCCTCCCTAGCGGGAGGGCCCGAGAGACCCAGTACTTC. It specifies CASSLPSGRARETQYF.

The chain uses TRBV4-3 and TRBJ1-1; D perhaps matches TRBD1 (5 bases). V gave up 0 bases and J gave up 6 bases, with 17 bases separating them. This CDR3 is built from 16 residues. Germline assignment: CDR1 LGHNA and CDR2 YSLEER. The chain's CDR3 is CASSQDNSGRKAEAFF. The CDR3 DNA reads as TGCGCCAGCAGCCAAGATAATTCAGGGCGCAAGGCTGAAGCTTTCTTT.

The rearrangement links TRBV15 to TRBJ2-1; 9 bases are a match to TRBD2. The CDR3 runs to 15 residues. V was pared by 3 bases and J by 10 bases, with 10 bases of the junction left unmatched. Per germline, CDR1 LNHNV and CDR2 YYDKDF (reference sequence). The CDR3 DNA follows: TGTGCCACCAGCAGGGTGGAGGTAGCGGGAGACGAGCAGTTCTTC. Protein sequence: CATSRVEVAGDEQFF. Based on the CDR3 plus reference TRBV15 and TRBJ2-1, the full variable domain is DAMVIQNPRYQVTQFGKPVTLSCSQTLNHNVMYWYQQKSSQAPKLLFHYYDKDFNNEADTPDNFQSRRPNTSFCFLDIRSPGLGDTAMYLCATSRVEVAGDEQFFGPGTRLTVL.

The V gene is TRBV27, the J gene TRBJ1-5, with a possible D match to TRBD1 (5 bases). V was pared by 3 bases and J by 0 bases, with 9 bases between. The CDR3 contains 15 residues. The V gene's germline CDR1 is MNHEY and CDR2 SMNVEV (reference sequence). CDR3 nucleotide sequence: TGTGCCAGCAGTTTGACAGTTTATAGCAATCAGCCCCAGCATTTT. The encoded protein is CASSLTVYSNQPQHF.

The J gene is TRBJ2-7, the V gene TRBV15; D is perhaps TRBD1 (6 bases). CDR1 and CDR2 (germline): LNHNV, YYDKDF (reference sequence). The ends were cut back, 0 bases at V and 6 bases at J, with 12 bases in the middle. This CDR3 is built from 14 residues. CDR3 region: CATSRETGRIEQYF. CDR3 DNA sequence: TGTGCCACCAGCAGAGAGACAGGTCGGATCGAGCAGTACTTC.

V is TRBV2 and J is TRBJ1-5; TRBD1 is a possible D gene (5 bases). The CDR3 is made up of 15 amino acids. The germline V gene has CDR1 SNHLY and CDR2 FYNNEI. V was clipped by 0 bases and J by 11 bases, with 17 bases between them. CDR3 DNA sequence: TGTGCCAGCAGTGAAGCGCTTCGCAGGGTTGGAGCCCAGCATTTT. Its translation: CASSEALRRVGAQHF.

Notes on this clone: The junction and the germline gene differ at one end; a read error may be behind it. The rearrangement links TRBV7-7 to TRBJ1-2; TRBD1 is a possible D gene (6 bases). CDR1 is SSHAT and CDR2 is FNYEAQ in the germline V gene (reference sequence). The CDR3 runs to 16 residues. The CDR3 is CASSLGGNRAYYGYTF. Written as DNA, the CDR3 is TGTGCTAGCAGCTTAGGGGGGAACAGGGCCTACTATGGCTACACCTTC.

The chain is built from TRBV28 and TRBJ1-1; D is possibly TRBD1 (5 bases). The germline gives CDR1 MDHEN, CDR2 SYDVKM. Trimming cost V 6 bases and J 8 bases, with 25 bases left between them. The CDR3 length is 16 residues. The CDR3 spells CASRGGGDRTSGEAFF. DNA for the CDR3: TGTGCCAGCAGGGGCGGCGGGGACCGAACATCCGGGGAAGCTTTCTTT.

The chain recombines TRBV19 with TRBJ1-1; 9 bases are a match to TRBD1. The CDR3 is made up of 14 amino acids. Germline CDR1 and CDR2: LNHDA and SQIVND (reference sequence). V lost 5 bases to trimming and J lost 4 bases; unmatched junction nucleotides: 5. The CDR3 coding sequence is TGTGCCAGTAGTCCGGGACAGGGAATCACTGAAGCTTTCTTT. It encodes CASSPGQGITEAFF.

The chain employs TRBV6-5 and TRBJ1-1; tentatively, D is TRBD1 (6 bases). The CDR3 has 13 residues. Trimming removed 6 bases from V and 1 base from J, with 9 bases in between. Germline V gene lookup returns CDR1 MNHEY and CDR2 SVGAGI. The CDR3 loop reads CASSKQGNTEAFF. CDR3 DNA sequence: TGTGCCAGCAGCAAACAGGGGAACACTGAAGCTTTCTTT.

The CDR3 nucleotides are TGTGCCAGTAGTATAGACCCCAGGGCCCTGAACACTGAAGCTTTCTTT. Its translation is CASSIDPRALNTEAFF. This chain uses TRBV19 with TRBJ1-1, with TRBD1 as a possible D gene (5 bases). The germline V gene encodes CDR1 LNHDA and CDR2 SQIVND (reference sequence). There are 16 residues in the CDR3. V was cut by 0 bases and J by 0 bases, with 11 bases left in between. The entire variable domain, with the rest obtained from reference TRBV19 and TRBJ1-1, is as follows: DGGITQSPKYLFRKEGQNVTLSCEQNLNHDAMYWYRQDPGQGLRLIYYSQIVNDFQKGDIAEGYSVSREKKESFPLTVTSAQKNPTAFYLCASSIDPRALNTEAFFGQGTRLTVV.

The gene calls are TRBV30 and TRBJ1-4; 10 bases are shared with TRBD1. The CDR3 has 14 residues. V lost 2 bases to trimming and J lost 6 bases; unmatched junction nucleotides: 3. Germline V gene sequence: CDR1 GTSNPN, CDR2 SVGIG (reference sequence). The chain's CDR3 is CAWSTGTGDEKLFF. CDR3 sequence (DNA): TGTGCCTGGAGTACCGGGACAGGGGATGAAAAACTGTTTTTT.

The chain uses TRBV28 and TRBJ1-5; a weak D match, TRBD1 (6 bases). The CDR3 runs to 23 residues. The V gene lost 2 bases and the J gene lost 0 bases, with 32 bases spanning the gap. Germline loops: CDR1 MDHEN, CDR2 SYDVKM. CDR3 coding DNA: TGTGCCAGCAGTTTAAGGAATATCGGTGCCGACAGGAAAGGACCTTATAGCAATCAGCCCCAGCATTTT. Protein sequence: CASSLRNIGADRKGPYSNQPQHF.

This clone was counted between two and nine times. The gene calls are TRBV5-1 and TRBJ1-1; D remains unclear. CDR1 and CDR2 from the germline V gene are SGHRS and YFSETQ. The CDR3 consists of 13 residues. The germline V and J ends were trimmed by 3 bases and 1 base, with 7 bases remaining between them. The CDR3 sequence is CASSWGENTEAFF. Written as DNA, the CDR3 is TGCGCCAGCAGCTGGGGAGAGAACACTGAAGCTTTCTTT.

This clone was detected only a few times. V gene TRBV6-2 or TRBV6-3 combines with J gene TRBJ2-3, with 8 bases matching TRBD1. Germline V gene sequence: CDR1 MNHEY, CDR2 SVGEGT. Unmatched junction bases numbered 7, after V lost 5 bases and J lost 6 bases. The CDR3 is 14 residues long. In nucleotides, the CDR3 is TGTGCCAGCAGTACGGACAGGGTTGGGGATACGCAGTATTTT. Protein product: CASSTDRVGDTQYF.

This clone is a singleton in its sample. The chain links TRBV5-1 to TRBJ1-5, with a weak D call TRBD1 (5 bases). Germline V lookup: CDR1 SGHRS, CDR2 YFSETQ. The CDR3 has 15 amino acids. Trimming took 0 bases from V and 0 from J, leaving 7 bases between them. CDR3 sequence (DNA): TGCGCCAGCAGCTTGGAGGGGTATAGCAATCAGCCCCAGCATTTT. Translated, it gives CASSLEGYSNQPQHF.